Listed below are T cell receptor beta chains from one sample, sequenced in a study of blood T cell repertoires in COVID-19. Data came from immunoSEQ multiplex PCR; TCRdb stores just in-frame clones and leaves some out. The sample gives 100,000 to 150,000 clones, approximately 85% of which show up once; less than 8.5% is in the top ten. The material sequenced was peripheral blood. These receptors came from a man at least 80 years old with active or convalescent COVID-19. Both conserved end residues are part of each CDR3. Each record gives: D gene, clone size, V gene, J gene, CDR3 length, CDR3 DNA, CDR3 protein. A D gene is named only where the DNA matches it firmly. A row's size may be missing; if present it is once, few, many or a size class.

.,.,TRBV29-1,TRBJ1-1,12,TGCAGCGTTGACAGGGGAGTCCCTGAAGCTTTCTTT,CSVDRGVPEAFF
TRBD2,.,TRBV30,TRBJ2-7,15,TGTGCCTGGAGTGTACTAGCGGGGCTTGACTACGAGCAGTACTTC,CAWSVLAGLDYEQYF
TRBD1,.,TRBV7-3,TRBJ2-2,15,TGTGCCAGCAGCTCCGGACAGGAAAAAGGCGGGGAGCTGTTTTTT,CASSSGQEKGGELFF
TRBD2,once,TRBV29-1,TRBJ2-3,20,TGCAGCGTTGCGGGACTCATTATAGCGGGGGCGGGATCTAGCACAGATACGCAGTATTTT,CSVAGLIIAGAGSSTDTQYF
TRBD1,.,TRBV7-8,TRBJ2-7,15,TGTGCCAGCAGCTTATTGGGACAGGGGGCCTACGAGCAGTACTTC,CASSLLGQGAYEQYF
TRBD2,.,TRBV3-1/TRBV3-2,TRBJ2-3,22,TGTGCCAGCCGACCCGACCTCATCACTAGCGGGAGGGTCGAGATACGCACAGATACGCAGTATTTT,CASRPDLITSGRVEIRTDTQYF
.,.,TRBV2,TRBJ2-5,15,TGTGCCAGCAGTGAGGGTACAGGCCCCAAAGAGACCCAGTACTTC,CASSEGTGPKETQYF
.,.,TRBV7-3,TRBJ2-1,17,TGTGCCAGCAGCCGCCTGGGGCCCCCCAGCTCCTACAATGAGCAGTTCTTC,CASSRLGPPSSYNEQFF
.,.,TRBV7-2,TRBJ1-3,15,TGTGCCAGCAGCTTAGCGCGGAAGAGCGGAAACACCATATATTTT,CASSLARKSGNTIYF
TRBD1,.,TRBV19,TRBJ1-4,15,TGTGCCAGTAGGAGAAACAGGGGCGAGGATGAAAAACTGTTTTTT,CASRRNRGEDEKLFF
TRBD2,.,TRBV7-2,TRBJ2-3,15,TGTGCCAGCAGCCCCAGCGGGGAGACCACAGATACGCAGTATTTT,CASSPSGETTDTQYF
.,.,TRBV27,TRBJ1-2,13,TGTGCCAGCAGTTCAGGTTTTAACTATGGCTACACCTTC,CASSSGFNYGYTF
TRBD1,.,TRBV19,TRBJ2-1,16,TGTGCCAGTAGTAGCAGGGGGTCTAAAGGGGGAAATGAGCAGTTCTTC,CASSSRGSKGGNEQFF
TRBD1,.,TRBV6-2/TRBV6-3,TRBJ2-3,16,TGTGCCAGCAGTTACTTCGGACAGGGTAACACAGATACGCAGTATTTT,CASSYFGQGNTDTQYF
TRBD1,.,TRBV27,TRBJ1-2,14,TGTGCCAGCAGTCCCATAGGCACAGGGGATGGCTACACCTTC,CASSPIGTGDGYTF
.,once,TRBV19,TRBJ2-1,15,TGTGCCAGTAGTATTTCTACGGGAGTTAGTAATGAGCAGTTCTTC,CASSISTGVSNEQFF
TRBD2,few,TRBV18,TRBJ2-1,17,TGTGCCAGCTCACCTCGAGCGGGGGCGAGCTCCTACAATGAGCAGTTCTTC,CASSPRAGASSYNEQFF
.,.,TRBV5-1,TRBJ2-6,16,TGCGCCAGCCAATTACGTGGAGGGGCTGGGGCCAACGTCCTGACTTTC,CASQLRGGAGANVLTF
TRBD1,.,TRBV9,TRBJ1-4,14,TGTGCCAGCAGCGTGACAGGGGAGGGAGGAAAACTGTTTTTT,CASSVTGEGGKLFF
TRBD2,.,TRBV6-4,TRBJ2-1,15,TGTGCCAGCAGTGTCTCTAGCGGGCTAAACAATGAGCAGTTCTTC,CASSVSSGLNNEQFF
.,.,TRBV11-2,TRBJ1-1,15,TGTGCCAGCAGCCCAGGACAGACAATGAACACTGAAGCTTTCTTT,CASSPGQTMNTEAFF
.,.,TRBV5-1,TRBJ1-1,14,TGCGCCAGCAGCTTGGAGGGGCAGAACACTGAAGCTTTCTTT,CASSLEGQNTEAFF
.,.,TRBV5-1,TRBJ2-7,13,TGCGCCAGCAGCTCCCCGAGAGTTTCCGAGCAGTACTTC,CASSSPRVSEQYF
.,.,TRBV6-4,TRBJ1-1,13,TGTGCCAGCAGTCAGGGGTCGAACACTGAAGCTTTCTTT,CASSQGSNTEAFF
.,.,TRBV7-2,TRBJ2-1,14,TGTGCCAGCAGCTTAGGGTGGGGAGACAATGAGCAGTTCTTC,CASSLGWGDNEQFF
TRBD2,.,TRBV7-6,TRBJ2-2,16,TGTGCCAGCAGCTTGGGGCGGGGGGTCAACACCGGGGAGCTGTTTTTT,CASSLGRGVNTGELFF
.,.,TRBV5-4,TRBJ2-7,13,TGTGCCAGCAGCACCGAGAACTCCTACGAGCAGTACTTC,CASSTENSYEQYF
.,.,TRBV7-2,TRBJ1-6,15,TGTGCCAGCAGCTTAGAGGGGAGGTATAATTCACCCCTCCACTTT,CASSLEGRYNSPLHF
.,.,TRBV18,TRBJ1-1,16,TGTGCCAGCTCACCAGGTCCGCAGATATTGAACACTGAAGCTTTCTTT,CASSPGPQILNTEAFF
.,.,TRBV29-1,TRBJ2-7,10,TGCAGCGTTGCGACTTACGAGCAGTACTTC,CSVATYEQYF
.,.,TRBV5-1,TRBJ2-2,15,TGCGCCAGCAGCTTGGAAGGGGGGGGCACCGGGGAGCTGTTTTTT,CASSLEGGGTGELFF
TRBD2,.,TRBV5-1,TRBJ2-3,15,TGCGCCAGCAGCACGACTAGCGGGAGTGCAGATACGCAGTATTTT,CASSTTSGSADTQYF
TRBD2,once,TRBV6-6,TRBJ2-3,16,TGTGCCAGCAGTTACTCGCGGGGGGTCCTGTCGGATACGCAGTATTTT,CASSYSRGVLSDTQYF
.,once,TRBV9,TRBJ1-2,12,TGTGCCAGCAGCGCGACAGACTATGGCTACACCTTC,CASSATDYGYTF
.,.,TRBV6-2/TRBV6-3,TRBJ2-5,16,TGTGCCAGCAGTTACTCAGGGGGGGATGCCGGAGAGACCCAGTACTTC,CASSYSGGDAGETQYF
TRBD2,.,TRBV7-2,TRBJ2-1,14,TGTGCCAGCAGCCTAGCGGGAGTCTACAATGAGCAGTTCTTC,CASSLAGVYNEQFF
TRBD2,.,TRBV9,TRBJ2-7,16,TGTGCCAGCAGCGTAGGTTTGCGGGAGGTTGAAGCCGAGCAGTACTTC,CASSVGLREVEAEQYF
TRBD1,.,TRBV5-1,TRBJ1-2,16,TGCGCCAGCAGCTTGGCCGTCGGGACAGGGGGCTATGGCTACACCTTC,CASSLAVGTGGYGYTF
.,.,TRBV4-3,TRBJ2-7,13,TGCGCCAGCAGCCAACAGACCGGGGGCGAGCAGTACTTC,CASSQQTGGEQYF
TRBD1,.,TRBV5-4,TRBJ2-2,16,TGTGCCAGCAGCGCTGGGCCGGGACAGGGATCCGGGGAGCTGTTTTTT,CASSAGPGQGSGELFF
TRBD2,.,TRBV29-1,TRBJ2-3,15,TGCAGCGTTTCCCCTAGCGGGAGCCAGGGAGATACGCAGTATTTT,CSVSPSGSQGDTQYF
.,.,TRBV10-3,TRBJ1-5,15,TGTGCCATCAGTGACTCAGGGGCCTTCAATCAGCCCCAGCATTTT,CAISDSGAFNQPQHF
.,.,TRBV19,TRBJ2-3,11,TGTGCCAGTAGTACTAGAGATACGCAGTATTTT,CASSTRDTQYF
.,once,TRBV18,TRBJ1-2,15,TGTGCCAGCTCACCGAAAGGGGGAACCAGCGGTGGCTACACCTTC,CASSPKGGTSGGYTF
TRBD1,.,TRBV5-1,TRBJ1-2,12,TGCGCCAGCAGCTTCGACAGGGTCGGCTACACCTTC,CASSFDRVGYTF
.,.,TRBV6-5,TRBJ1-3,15,TGTGCCAGCAGTCGTGACCCGGGGGCTGGAAACACCATATATTTT,CASSRDPGAGNTIYF
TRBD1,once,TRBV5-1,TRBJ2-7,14,TGCGCCAGCAGCTCGGACAGGCGGACCTACGAGCAGTACTTC,CASSSDRRTYEQYF
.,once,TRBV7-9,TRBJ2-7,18,TGTGCCAGCAGCTTATGGCTAGCACCGGCAACCGAATCCTACGAGCAGTACTTC,CASSLWLAPATESYEQYF
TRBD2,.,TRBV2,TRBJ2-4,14,TGTGCCAGCAGTGGGACTAGCGGTGGAAACATTCAGTACTTC,CASSGTSGGNIQYF
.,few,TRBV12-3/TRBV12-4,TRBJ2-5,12,TGTGCCAGCAAGACAAACCAAGAGACCCAGTACTTC,CASKTNQETQYF
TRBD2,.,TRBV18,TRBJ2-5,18,TGTGCCAGCGCATCAACGGGGGGATCTATTTTAAATCAAGAGACCCAGTACTTC,CASASTGGSILNQETQYF
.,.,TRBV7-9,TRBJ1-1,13,TGTGCCAGCAGCTTAGTGAGTGGGCAGGGCGCTTTCTTT,CASSLVSGQGAFF
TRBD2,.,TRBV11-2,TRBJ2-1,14,TGTGCCAGCAGCCCTCGGACTAGCGGGGATGAGCAGTTCTTC,CASSPRTSGDEQFF
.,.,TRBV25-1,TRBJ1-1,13,TGTGCCAGCAGTGATCAGGACAGCACTGAAGCTTTCTTT,CASSDQDSTEAFF